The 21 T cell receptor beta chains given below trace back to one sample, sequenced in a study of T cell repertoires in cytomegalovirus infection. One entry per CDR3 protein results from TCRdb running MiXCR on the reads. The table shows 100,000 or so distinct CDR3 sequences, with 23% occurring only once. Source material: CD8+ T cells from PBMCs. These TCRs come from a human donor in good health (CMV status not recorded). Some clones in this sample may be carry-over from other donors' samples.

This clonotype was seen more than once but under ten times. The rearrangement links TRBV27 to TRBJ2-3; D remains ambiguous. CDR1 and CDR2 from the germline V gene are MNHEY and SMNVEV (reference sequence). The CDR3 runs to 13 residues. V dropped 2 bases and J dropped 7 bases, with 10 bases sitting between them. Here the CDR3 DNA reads TGTGCCAGCAGTTTAGCCTCTCCTAATACGCAGTATTTT. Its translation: CASSLASPNTQYF.

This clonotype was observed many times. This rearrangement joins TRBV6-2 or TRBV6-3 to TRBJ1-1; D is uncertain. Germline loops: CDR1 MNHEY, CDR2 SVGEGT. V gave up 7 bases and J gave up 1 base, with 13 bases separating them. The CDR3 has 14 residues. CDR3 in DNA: TGTGCCAGCACCGTAGACGGAACGAACACTGAAGCTTTCTTT. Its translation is CASTVDGTNTEAFF.

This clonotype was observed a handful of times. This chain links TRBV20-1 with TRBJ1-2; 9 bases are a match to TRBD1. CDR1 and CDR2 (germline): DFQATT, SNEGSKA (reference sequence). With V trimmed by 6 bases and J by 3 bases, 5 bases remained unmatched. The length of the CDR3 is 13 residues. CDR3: CSARDRDHYGYTF. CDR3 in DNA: TGCAGTGCCAGGGACAGGGACCACTATGGCTACACCTTC.

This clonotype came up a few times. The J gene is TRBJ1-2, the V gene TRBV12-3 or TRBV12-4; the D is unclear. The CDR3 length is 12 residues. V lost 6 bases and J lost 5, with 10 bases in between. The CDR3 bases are TGTGCCAGCAGCGAAGAAGTTTATGGCTACACCTTC. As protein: CASSEEVYGYTF.

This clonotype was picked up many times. CDR3 region: CASSPHGGSEQYF. In nucleotides, the CDR3 is TGTGCCAGCAGCCCCCATGGGGGGAGCGAGCAGTACTTC. V gene TRBV7-9 combines with J gene TRBJ2-7; D is possibly TRBD2 (6 bases). CDR3 length: 13 amino acids. Deletions cut 5 bases from V and 6 bases from J, with 14 bases between. CDR1 is SEHNR, CDR2 FQNEAQ, per germline (reference sequence).

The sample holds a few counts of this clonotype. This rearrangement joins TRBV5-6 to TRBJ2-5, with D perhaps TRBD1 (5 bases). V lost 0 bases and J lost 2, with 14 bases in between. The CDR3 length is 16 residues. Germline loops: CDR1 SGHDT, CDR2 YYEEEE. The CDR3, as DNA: TGTGCCAGCAGCTTGGTTTTAACAGGAGAGCAAGAGACCCAGTACTTC. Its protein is CASSLVLTGEQETQYF.

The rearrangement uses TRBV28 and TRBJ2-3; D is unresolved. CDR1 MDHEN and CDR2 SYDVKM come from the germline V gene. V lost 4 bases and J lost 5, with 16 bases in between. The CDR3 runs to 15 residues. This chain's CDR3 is CASSSPFVGRDTQYF. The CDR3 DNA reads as TGTGCCAGCAGTTCCCCCTTCGTGGGAAGAGATACGCAGTATTTT. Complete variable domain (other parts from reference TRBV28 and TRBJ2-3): DVKVTQSSRYLVKRTGEKVFLECVQDMDHENMFWYRQDPGLGLRLIYFSYDVKMKEKGDIPEGYSVSREKKERFSLILESASTNQTSMYLCASSSPFVGRDTQYFGPGTRLTVL.

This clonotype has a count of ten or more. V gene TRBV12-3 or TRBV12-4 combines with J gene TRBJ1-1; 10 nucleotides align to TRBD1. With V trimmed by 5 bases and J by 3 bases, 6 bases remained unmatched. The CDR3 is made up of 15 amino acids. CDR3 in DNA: TGTGCCAGCAGTGGGCGGACAGGGGGGGACACTGAAGCTTTCTTT. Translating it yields CASSGRTGGDTEAFF.

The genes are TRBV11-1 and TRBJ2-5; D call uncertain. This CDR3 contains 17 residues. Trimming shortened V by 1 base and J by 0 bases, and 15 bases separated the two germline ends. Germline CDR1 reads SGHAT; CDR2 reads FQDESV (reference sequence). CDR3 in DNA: TGTGCCAGCAGCTTAGGATCGACTCAACTGTACCAAGAGACCCAGTACTTC. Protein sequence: CASSLGSTQLYQETQYF.

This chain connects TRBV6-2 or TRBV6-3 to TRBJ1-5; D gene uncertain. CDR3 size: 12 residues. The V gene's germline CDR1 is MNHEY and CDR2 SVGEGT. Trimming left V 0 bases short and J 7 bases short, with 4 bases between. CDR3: CASSYSLQPQHF. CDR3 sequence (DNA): TGTGCCAGCAGTTACTCCCTGCAGCCCCAGCATTTT.

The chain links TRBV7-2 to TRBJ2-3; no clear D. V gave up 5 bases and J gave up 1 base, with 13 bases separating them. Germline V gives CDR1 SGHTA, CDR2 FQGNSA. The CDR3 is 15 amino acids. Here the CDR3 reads CASSPMSEGTDTQYF. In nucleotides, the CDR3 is TGTGCCAGCAGCCCAATGAGTGAGGGCACAGATACGCAGTATTTT.

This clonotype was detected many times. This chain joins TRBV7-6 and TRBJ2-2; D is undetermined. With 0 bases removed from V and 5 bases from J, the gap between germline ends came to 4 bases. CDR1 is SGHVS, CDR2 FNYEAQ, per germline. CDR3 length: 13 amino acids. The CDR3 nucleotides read TGTGCCAGCAGCTTAGCAGGGACCGGGGAGCTGTTTTTT. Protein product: CASSLAGTGELFF.

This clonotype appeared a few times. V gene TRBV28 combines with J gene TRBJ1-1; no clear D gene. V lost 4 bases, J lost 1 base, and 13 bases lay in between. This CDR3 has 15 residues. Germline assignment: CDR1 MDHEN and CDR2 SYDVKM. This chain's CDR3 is CASSSTVLGNTEAFF. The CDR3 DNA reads TGTGCCAGCAGTTCGACGGTTTTGGGGAACACTGAAGCTTTCTTT.

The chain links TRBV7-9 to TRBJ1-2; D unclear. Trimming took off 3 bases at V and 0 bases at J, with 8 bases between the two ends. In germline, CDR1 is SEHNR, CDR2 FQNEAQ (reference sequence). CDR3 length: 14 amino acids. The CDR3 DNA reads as TGTGCCAGCAGCTTCCAGTCTCCTAACTATGGCTACACCTTC. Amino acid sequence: CASSFQSPNYGYTF. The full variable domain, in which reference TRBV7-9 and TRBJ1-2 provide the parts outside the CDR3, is DTGVSQNPRHKITKRGQNVTFRCDPISEHNRLYWYRQTLGQGPEFLTYFQNEAQLEKSRLLSDRFSAERPKGSFSTLEIQRTEQGDSAMYLCASSFQSPNYGYTFGSGTRLTVV.

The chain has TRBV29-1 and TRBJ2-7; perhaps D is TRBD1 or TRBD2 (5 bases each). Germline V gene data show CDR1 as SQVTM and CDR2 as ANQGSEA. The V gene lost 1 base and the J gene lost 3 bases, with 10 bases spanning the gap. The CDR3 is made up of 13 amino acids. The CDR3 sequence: CSVEGGDSYEQYF. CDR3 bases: TGCAGCGTTGAAGGAGGGGATAGCTACGAGCAGTACTTC.

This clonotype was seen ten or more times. CDR3 amino acids: CASTEPGTDTQYF. CDR3 in DNA: TGTGCCAGCACCGAGCCTGGCACAGATACGCAGTATTTT. The chain combines TRBV7-8 with TRBJ2-3; D uncertain. This CDR3 region has 13 residues. V was cut by 7 bases and J by 1 base, with 9 bases left in between. Germline CDR1 and CDR2: SGHVS and FQNEAQ.

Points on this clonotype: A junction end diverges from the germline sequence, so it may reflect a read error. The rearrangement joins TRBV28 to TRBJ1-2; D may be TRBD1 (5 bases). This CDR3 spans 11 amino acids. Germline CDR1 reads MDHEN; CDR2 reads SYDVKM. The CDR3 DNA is TGTGCCAGCAACCCAAGGGGTCCAAACGTCTTC. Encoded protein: CASNPRGPNVF.

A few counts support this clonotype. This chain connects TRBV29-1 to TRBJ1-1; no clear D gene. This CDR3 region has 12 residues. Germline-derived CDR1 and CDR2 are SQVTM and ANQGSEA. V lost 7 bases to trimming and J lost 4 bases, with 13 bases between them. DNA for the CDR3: TGCAGCGCGGGGAGAGAGGGCACTGAAGCTTTCTTT. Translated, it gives CSAGREGTEAFF.

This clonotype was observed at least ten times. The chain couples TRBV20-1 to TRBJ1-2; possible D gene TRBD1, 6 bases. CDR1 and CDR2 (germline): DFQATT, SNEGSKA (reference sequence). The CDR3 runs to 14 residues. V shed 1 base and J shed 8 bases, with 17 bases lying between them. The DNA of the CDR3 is TGCAGTGCTAGAGCAACAGGGACTTTGGAAGGCTACACCTTC. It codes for CSARATGTLEGYTF.

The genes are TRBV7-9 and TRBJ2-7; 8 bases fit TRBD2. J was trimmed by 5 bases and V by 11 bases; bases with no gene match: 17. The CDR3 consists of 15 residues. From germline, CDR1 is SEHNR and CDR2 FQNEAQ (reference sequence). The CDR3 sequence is CAGAGGQIPIHEQYF. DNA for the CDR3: TGTGCCGGCGCGGGAGGACAGATACCTATCCACGAGCAGTACTTC. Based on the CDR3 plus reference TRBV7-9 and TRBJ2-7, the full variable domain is DTGVSQNPRHKITKRGQNVTFRCDPISEHNRLYWYRQTLGQGPEFLTYFQNEAQLEKSRLLSDRFSAERPKGSFSTLEIQRTEQGDSAMYLCAGAGGQIPIHEQYFGPGTRLTVT.

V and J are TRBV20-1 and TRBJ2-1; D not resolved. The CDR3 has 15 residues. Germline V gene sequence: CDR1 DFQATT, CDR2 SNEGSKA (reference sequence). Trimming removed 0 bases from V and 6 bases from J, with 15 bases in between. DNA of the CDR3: TGCAGTGCTAGAGATCCCTCGAGAAGTGGCAATGAGCAGTTCTTC. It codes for CSARDPSRSGNEQFF.